What follows is one TCR beta chain and its context. The germline V gene encodes CDR1 MDHEN and CDR2 SYDVKM. The CDR3 spans 12 residues. V dropped 8 bases and J dropped 4; count of bases not matched to a gene: 5. The data stem from a study of blood T cell repertoires in COVID-19. For the study at large: Samples of COVID-19 (acute and convalescent) were obtained from the United States, Italy and Spain. PBMCs, B-cell-depleted T cells, or T cells were the source of the cDNA or gDNA that made up the material.

Authors' analysis steps: Amplification of reference gene primers was used by the study to estimate nucleated cell counts. Assay used: immunoSEQ multiplex PCR; TCRdb lists only in-frame clones, some missing. V and J calls and clone size are copied from that table; D and trimming were computed from the DNA. The table records over 250,000 clones, over 75% of them present only once. The V and J genes are TRBV28 and TRBJ2-7; 7 bases fit TRBD1. The sample taken for sequencing was peripheral blood. The sequence derives from a woman aged 45-60 years with acute or convalescent COVID-19. The CDR3 region is CASLNRGYEQYF. The CDR3 DNA follows: TGTGCCAGCCTTAACAGGGGTTACGAGCAGTACTTC. Variable domain in full (rest from reference TRBV28 and TRBJ2-7): DVKVTQSSRYLVKRTGEKVFLECVQDMDHENMFWYRQDPGLGLRLIYFSYDVKMKEKGDIPEGYSVSREKKERFSLILESASTNQTSMYLCASLNRGYEQYFGPGTRLTVT.